This TCR beta chain was recorded in a study of blood T cell repertoires in COVID-19. The germline gives CDR1 SEHNR, CDR2 FQNEAQ (reference sequence). V was clipped by 5 bases and J by 5 bases, with 21 bases between them. The CDR3 length is 16 residues. The study counted Cohort 3 donors as recovered given two negative PCRs, clearance, or symptom resolution. Only in-frame clones appear in the TCRdb table, and some are missing; sequencing was by immunoSEQ multiplex PCR. The data hold 200,000 to 300,000 clones, with roughly 91% observed a single time. This TCR was recovered from a woman aged 25 to 39 who had recovered from COVID-19. V and J are TRBV7-9 and TRBJ1-2; D perhaps matches TRBD1 (5 bases). The material sequenced was PBMCs or T cells enriched from blood (not recorded which). CDR3 loop: CASSPQPSTAQYGYTF. DNA for the CDR3: TGTGCCAGCAGCCCACAACCTTCGACAGCCCAGTATGGCTACACCTTC.